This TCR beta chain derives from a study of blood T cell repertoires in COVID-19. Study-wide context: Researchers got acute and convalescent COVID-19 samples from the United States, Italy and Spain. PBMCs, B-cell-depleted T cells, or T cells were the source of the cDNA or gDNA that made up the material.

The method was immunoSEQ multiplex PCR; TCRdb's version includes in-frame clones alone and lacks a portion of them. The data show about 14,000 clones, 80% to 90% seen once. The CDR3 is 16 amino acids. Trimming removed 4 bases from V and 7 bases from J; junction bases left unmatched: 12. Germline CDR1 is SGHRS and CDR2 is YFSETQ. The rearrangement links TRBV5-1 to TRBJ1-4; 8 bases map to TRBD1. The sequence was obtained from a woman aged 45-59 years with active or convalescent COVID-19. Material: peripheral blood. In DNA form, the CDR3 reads TGCGCCAGCAGCCCAGGATCGACAGGGGAGGCTGAAAAACTGTTTTTT. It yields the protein CASSPGSTGEAEKLFF. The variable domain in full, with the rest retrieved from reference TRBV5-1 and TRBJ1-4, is KAGVTQTPRYLIKTRGQQVTLSCSPISGHRSVSWYQQTPGQGLQFLFEYFSETQRNKGNFPGRFSGRQFSNSRSEMNVSTLELGDSALYLCASSPGSTGEAEKLFFGSGTQLSVL.